This is a list of T cell receptor beta chains from one sample in a study of CD4 and CD8 cells across lung adenocarcinoma regions. Each CDR3 protein gets one entry after TCRdb re-called the PCR reads with MiXCR. The sample yields a few thousand distinct CDR3 sequences, approximately 60% seen once. The sequenced material came from CD8+ T cells from the margin of a lung tumor. Receptors were obtained from a female donor with lung adenocarcinoma. The CD4 and CD8 labels of this study may be unreliable. Each CDR3 is given with its conserved first and last residue. D genes are given only for firm matches. Clone size, where shown, is once, few, many, or a class for clones that have expanded.

V,size,J,length,D,DNA,CDR3
TRBV27,NA,TRBJ2-3,14,NA,TGTGCCAGCAGTTTATATAGCAACACAGATACGCAGTTTTTT,CASSLYSNTDTQFF
TRBV11-2,few,TRBJ1-2,15,TRBD1,TGTGCCAGCAGCTTCGCCGGGACAGGGGCCTATGGCTACACCTTC,CASSFAGTGAYGYTF
TRBV6-4,NA,TRBJ2-3,15,NA,TGTGCCAGCAGTGAGGGGGCGGGGGCCACAGACACGCAGTATTTT,CASSEGAGATDTQYF
TRBV6-1,NA,TRBJ1-1,14,NA,TGTGCCAGCACCGAAAGGGGTGCGGACACTGAAGCTTTCTTT,CASTERGADTEAFF
TRBV6-1,few,TRBJ2-1,16,TRBD2,TGTGCCAGCAGCAGACTAGCCTCACCCCCCTACAATGAGCAGTTCTTC,CASSRLASPPYNEQFF
TRBV6-1,few,TRBJ1-1,14,NA,TGTGCCAGCAGTGAAGCCCCGGGGATTTTTGAAGCTTTCTTT,CASSEAPGIFEAFF
TRBV11-2,NA,TRBJ2-1,13,NA,TGTGCCAGCAGCTTAGTTCCAGGGGGGGAGCAGTTCTTC,CASSLVPGGEQFF
TRBV6-1,NA,TRBJ2-7,14,NA,TGTGCCAGCGACGCCCGCTTATTAACCTACGAGCAGTACTTC,CASDARLLTYEQYF
TRBV6-1,NA,TRBJ2-5,13,NA,TGTGCCAGCAGTGTCACGGGAGTGGAGACCCAGTACTTC,CASSVTGVETQYF
TRBV10-3,NA,TRBJ2-5,15,TRBD2,TGTGGCGGGGGTGCCGGGGGGGGTGACCAAGATACGCAGTACTTT,CGGGAGGGDQDTQYF
TRBV6-1,NA,TRBJ1-5,15,NA,TGTGCCAGCAGTGAAGAAGGATTAAGCAATCAGCCCCAGCATTTT,CASSEEGLSNQPQHF
TRBV6-5,NA,TRBJ1-2,13,NA,TGTGCCAGCAGTACTCAGGGTGAAGGGGGCTACACCTTC,CASSTQGEGGYTF
TRBV20-1,NA,TRBJ2-1,16,NA,TGCAGCCGTACCGGACTCCAGGGGAGCTCCTACAATGAGCAGTTCTTC,CSRTGLQGSSYNEQFF
TRBV10-3,NA,TRBJ1-1,13,TRBD1,TGTGCCCCCTTGGACAGGACTAACTCTGGCTCTTTCTTC,CAPLDRTNSGSFF
TRBV4-1,NA,TRBJ1-5,15,TRBD1,TGCGCCAGCAGCACCCGGACAGGGGGCAATCAGCCCCAGCATTTT,CASSTRTGGNQPQHF
TRBV6-1,NA,TRBJ1-1,13,NA,TGTGCCAGCAGTGAAGTCCGCAGGGCTGAAGCTTTCTTT,CASSEVRRAEAFF
TRBV6-2/TRBV6-3,NA,TRBJ1-1,15,NA,TGTGCCAGCAGAACTCCGCAGGTCGTTGGGACTGAAGCTTTCTTT,CASRTPQVVGTEAFF
TRBV6-1,NA,TRBJ2-7,15,TRBD2,TGTGCCAGCAGTGACCGTTCTAGCGGGAGAAAGGAGCAGTACTTC,CASSDRSSGRKEQYF
TRBV6-1,NA,TRBJ1-5,15,NA,TGTGCCAGCAGTGAGGCGATGGGGGCAAATCAGCCCCAGCATTTT,CASSEAMGANQPQHF
TRBV6-5,NA,TRBJ2-2,16,TRBD1,TGTGCCAGCAGGTACGGACAGGCGAAGAACACCGGGGAGCTGTTTTTT,CASRYGQAKNTGELFF
TRBV7-9,few,TRBJ2-7,17,TRBD2,TGTGCCAGCAGCTTAGTACCTAGCGGGAGGAGCTCCTACGAGCAGTACTTC,CASSLVPSGRSSYEQYF
TRBV6-5,NA,TRBJ1-3,14,TRBD1,TGTGCCAGCAGTTTTGACAGGGTTGGAAACACCATATATTTT,CASSFDRVGNTIYF
TRBV6-1,NA,TRBJ1-4,14,TRBD1,TGTGCCAGCTACCACCGGGACAGGGATGAAAAACTGTTTTTT,CASYHRDRDEKLFF
TRBV7-2,few,TRBJ2-1,18,TRBD2,TGTGCCAGCAGCTTAGGGTCGGGGGGGGAGGGCCTGTACAATGAGCAGTTCTTC,CASSLGSGGEGLYNEQFF